This T cell receptor (beta chain) was recovered during a study of early T cells in non-severe SARS-CoV-2 infection. Notes on the study in general: VDJdb matching favored anti-spike CD8 responses, missing private and CD4 specificities.

In its sample, this clonotype was seen many times. Its specificity is not known. CDR3 length: 14 residues. Germline V CDR1 and CDR2: SGHNT, YENEEA. The junction had 10 bases not matched to a gene; V was cut back by 5 bases and J by 9 bases. Attached unique molecular identifiers marked individual cDNA molecules. MiXCR was run by TCRdb on the 5' RACE reads, yielding one entry per CDR3 protein. This sample has 45,000 to 50,000 distinct CDR3 sequences; 5.6% occur once, and the top ten carry about 4.4%. This chain connects TRBV11-3 to TRBJ2-1; 7 bases align to TRBD1. This sequence was found in an adult who was a healthcare worker with PCR-confirmed SARS-CoV-2 infection or an uninfected control (not recorded which). What was sequenced was whole blood. CDR3 bases: TGTGCCAGCAGCCCCAAGACAGGGTCCGCTGAGCAGTTCTTC. This gives the protein CASSPKTGSAEQFF.